This TCR beta chain was identified in a study of T cell responses to AZD1222 COVID-19 vaccine. Study-wide results and caveats: Variant regions that are unmutated are reportedly the target of nearly half of spike-specific TCRs.

The repertoire was sequenced with immunoSEQ multiplex PCR; TCRdb's copy has only in-frame clones and lacks some. The data contain around 130,000 clones, more than 85% of them singletons. A word on this clone: What it binds is not known.

From germline, CDR1 is PRHDT and CDR2 FYEKMQ (reference sequence). Trimming cost V 5 bases and J 6 bases, with 12 bases left between them. The CDR3 length is 13 residues. The clonotype comes from an adult who received the AZD1222 COVID-19 vaccine. The sequencing here drew on peripheral blood, taken 28 days after the second AZD1222 dose. The chain joins TRBV13 to TRBJ2-3; D remains ambiguous. The CDR3 sequence: CASSLQQWDTQYF. The CDR3 DNA sequence: TGTGCCAGCAGCCTGCAGCAGTGGGATACGCAGTATTTT.